The present entry profiles one T cell receptor (beta chain) with its context. What it binds is not known. These data come from a study of cytomegalovirus exposure and HLA in healthy donors. General study results and limits: Because they were indistinguishable, some V segments, including TRBV6-2 and TRBV6-3, were excluded.

The germline V gene has CDR1 LGHNA and CDR2 YSLEER. Trimming took 4 bases from V and 0 from J, leaving 10 bases between them. The CDR3 is 15 amino acids. The PCR used 60 Vbeta and 13 Jbeta primers. Repertoires were generated with immunoSEQ multiplex PCR, while TCRdb's copy carries only in-frame clones and drops some. The table includes under 200,000 clones, 77% detected once. The V and J genes are TRBV4-3 and TRBJ2-1, with D maybe TRBD2 (5 bases). This receptor was obtained from a woman in her thirties or forties in good health and CMV-seropositive. Sequencing was done on a sample of PBMCs. The CDR3 nucleotides read TGCGCCAGCAGCCCCCAGCGGAGCTCCTACAATGAGCAGTTCTTC. Translating gives CASSPQRSSYNEQFF.